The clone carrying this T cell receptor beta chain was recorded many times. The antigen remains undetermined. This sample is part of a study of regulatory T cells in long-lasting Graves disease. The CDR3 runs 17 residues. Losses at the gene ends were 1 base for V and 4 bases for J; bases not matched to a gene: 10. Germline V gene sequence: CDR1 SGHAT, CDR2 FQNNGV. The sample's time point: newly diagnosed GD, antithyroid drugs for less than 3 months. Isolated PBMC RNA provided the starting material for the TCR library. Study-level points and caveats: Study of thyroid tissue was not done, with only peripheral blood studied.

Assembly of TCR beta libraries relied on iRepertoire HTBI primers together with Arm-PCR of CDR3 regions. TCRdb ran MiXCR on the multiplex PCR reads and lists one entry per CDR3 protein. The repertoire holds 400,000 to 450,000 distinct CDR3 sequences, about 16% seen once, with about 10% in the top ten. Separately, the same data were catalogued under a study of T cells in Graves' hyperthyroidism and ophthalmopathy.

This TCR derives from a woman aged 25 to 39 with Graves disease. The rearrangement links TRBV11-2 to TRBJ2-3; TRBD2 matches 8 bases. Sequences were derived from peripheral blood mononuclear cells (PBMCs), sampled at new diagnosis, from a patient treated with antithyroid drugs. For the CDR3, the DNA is TGTGCCAGCAGCTTAGCGGTAGCGGGAAGGATCCCAGATACGCAGTATTTT. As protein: CASSLAVAGRIPDTQYF.